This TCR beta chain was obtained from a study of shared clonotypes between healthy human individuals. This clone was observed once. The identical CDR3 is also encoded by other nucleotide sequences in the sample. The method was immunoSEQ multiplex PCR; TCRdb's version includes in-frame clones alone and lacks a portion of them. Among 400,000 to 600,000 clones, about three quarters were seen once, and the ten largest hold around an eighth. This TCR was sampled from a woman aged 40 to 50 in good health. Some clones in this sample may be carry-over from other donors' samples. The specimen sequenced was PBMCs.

CDR3 loop: CASSPSWLGYEQYF. In DNA, the CDR3 is TGTGCCAGTAGTCCTTCGTGGTTGGGGTACGAGCAGTACTTC. The gene calls are TRBV19 and TRBJ2-7; D gene uncertain. The CDR3 has 14 residues. CDR1 is LNHDA, CDR2 SQIVND, per germline (reference sequence). V lost 5 bases and J 4 bases, leaving 15 bases between the germline ends.